The rows below give T cell receptor beta chains drawn from one sample of a study of PD-L1 blockade in urothelial cancer. TCRdb's copy holds only in-frame clones and misses some; the assay was immunoSEQ multiplex PCR. The table records 35,000 to 40,000 clones, approximately 86% of them present only once. The sequencing used PBMCs, collected around atezolizumab (anti-PD-L1) treatment. Receptor source: a man aged 60-69 years with urothelial cancer. CDR3s include the opening cysteine and the closing phenylalanine or tryptophan. Each record gives: clone size, D gene, V gene, J gene, CDR3 protein, CDR3 DNA. A D gene is named only where the DNA matches it firmly. Where a row states a size, it is once, few, many or the class of an expanded clone; other rows omit it.

clone size: -
D gene: -
V gene: TRBV12-5
J gene: TRBJ2-7
CDR3 protein: CASGSALRSQVYEQYF
CDR3 DNA: TGTGCTAGTGGTTCGGCACTCAGGTCCCAGGTCTACGAGCAGTACTTC

clone size: -
D gene: -
V gene: TRBV11-2
J gene: TRBJ1-1
CDR3 protein: CASSTSGPVNTEAFF
CDR3 DNA: TGTGCCAGCAGCACAAGCGGGCCGGTGAACACTGAAGCTTTCTTT

clone size: -
D gene: -
V gene: TRBV30
J gene: TRBJ2-1
CDR3 protein: CAWSGGPPSNEQFF
CDR3 DNA: TGTGCCTGGAGCGGGGGGCCCCCCAGCAATGAGCAGTTCTTC

clone size: -
D gene: -
V gene: TRBV5-1
J gene: TRBJ1-6
CDR3 protein: CASSLDTPQIDSPLHF
CDR3 DNA: TGCGCCAGCAGCTTGGATACTCCACAGATTGATTCACCCCTCCACTTT

clone size: -
D gene: TRBD1
V gene: TRBV25-1
J gene: TRBJ1-4
CDR3 protein: CASGPPGTGSWLGEKLFF
CDR3 DNA: TGTGCCAGCGGCCCACCCGGGACAGGGAGTTGGTTAGGTGAAAAACTGTTTTTT

clone size: -
D gene: TRBD2
V gene: TRBV5-1
J gene: TRBJ2-1
CDR3 protein: CASRTSGGAYNEQFF
CDR3 DNA: TGCGCCAGCAGAACCAGCGGGGGCGCCTACAATGAGCAGTTCTTC

clone size: -
D gene: -
V gene: TRBV2
J gene: TRBJ1-2
CDR3 protein: CASRRKVSGEGDYGYTF
CDR3 DNA: TGTGCCAGCCGTCGTAAGGTTTCAGGGGAGGGAGACTATGGCTACACCTTC

clone size: -
D gene: -
V gene: TRBV5-6
J gene: TRBJ1-5
CDR3 protein: CASSLGGSLSNQPQHF
CDR3 DNA: TGTGCCAGCAGCTTGGGAGGGTCCCTTAGCAATCAGCCCCAGCATTTT

clone size: once
D gene: TRBD2
V gene: TRBV4-1
J gene: TRBJ2-7
CDR3 protein: CASSHPGTSVAYEQYF
CDR3 DNA: TGCGCCAGCAGCCACCCCGGGACTAGCGTAGCATACGAGCAGTACTTC

clone size: -
D gene: -
V gene: TRBV11-2
J gene: TRBJ1-2
CDR3 protein: CASSLELREVLTGGYTF
CDR3 DNA: TGTGCCAGCAGCTTAGAACTTAGGGAGGTCTTAACGGGAGGCTACACCTTC

clone size: once
D gene: -
V gene: TRBV6-1
J gene: TRBJ1-5
CDR3 protein: CASTGKPNQPQHF
CDR3 DNA: TGTGCCAGCACCGGGAAACCTAATCAGCCCCAGCATTTT

clone size: -
D gene: -
V gene: TRBV10-3
J gene: TRBJ1-2
CDR3 protein: CAISESGIILTYGYTF
CDR3 DNA: TGTGCCATCAGTGAGTCCGGGATTATCCTCACATATGGCTACACCTTC

clone size: -
D gene: -
V gene: TRBV2
J gene: TRBJ2-7
CDR3 protein: CASSEAFGGGGEQYF
CDR3 DNA: TGTGCCAGCAGTGAAGCTTTCGGAGGGGGCGGCGAGCAGTACTTC

clone size: -
D gene: -
V gene: TRBV7-9
J gene: TRBJ1-3
CDR3 protein: CASSSTDTIYF
CDR3 DNA: TGTGCCAGCAGCTCAACGGACACCATATATTTT

clone size: -
D gene: -
V gene: TRBV19
J gene: TRBJ1-5
CDR3 protein: CASSGNSYSNQPQHF
CDR3 DNA: TGTGCCAGTAGTGGAAACAGCTATAGCAATCAGCCCCAGCATTTT

clone size: -
D gene: -
V gene: TRBV9
J gene: TRBJ1-5
CDR3 protein: CASSEGARQPQHF
CDR3 DNA: TGTGCCAGCAGCGAAGGGGCGCGTCAGCCCCAGCATTTT

clone size: -
D gene: TRBD1
V gene: TRBV7-2
J gene: TRBJ2-1
CDR3 protein: CASSSQGYNEQFF
CDR3 DNA: TGTGCCAGCAGCTCACAGGGGTACAATGAGCAGTTCTTC

clone size: -
D gene: TRBD1
V gene: TRBV19
J gene: TRBJ2-5
CDR3 protein: CASAPDRVETQYF
CDR3 DNA: TGTGCCAGTGCCCCGGACAGGGTGGAGACCCAGTACTTC

clone size: -
D gene: TRBD2
V gene: TRBV4-2
J gene: TRBJ2-1
CDR3 protein: CASSQDPSGRSDEQFF
CDR3 DNA: TGTGCCAGCAGCCAAGATCCTAGCGGGAGGAGCGATGAGCAGTTCTTC

clone size: -
D gene: -
V gene: TRBV10-1
J gene: TRBJ1-1
CDR3 protein: CASSESAGWSEAFF
CDR3 DNA: TGCGCCAGCAGTGAGTCGGCAGGGTGGTCTGAAGCTTTCTTT

clone size: -
D gene: -
V gene: TRBV7-9
J gene: TRBJ2-6
CDR3 protein: CASAVGQGSVSGANVLTF
CDR3 DNA: TGTGCCAGCGCCGTTGGGCAGGGGTCGGTCTCTGGGGCCAACGTCCTGACTTTC

clone size: -
D gene: -
V gene: TRBV19
J gene: TRBJ1-2
CDR3 protein: CASILAPLGDSYGYTF
CDR3 DNA: TGTGCCAGTATCCTCGCGCCGCTGGGCGACAGCTATGGCTACACCTTC

clone size: -
D gene: TRBD2
V gene: TRBV30
J gene: TRBJ2-1
CDR3 protein: CAWAGRAGNEQFF
CDR3 DNA: TGTGCCTGGGCCGGGAGGGCCGGGAATGAGCAGTTCTTC

clone size: -
D gene: -
V gene: TRBV7-7
J gene: TRBJ2-5
CDR3 protein: CASSRSRGQETQYF
CDR3 DNA: TGTGCTAGCAGCCGGAGCAGGGGACAAGAGACCCAGTACTTC

clone size: once
D gene: TRBD2
V gene: TRBV7-3
J gene: TRBJ2-1
CDR3 protein: CASKRLAGSNEQFF
CDR3 DNA: TGTGCCAGCAAAAGACTAGCGGGGAGCAATGAGCAGTTCTTC

clone size: -
D gene: -
V gene: TRBV20-1
J gene: TRBJ1-1
CDR3 protein: CSARHLTEAFF
CDR3 DNA: TGCAGTGCCCGACACCTCACTGAAGCTTTCTTT

clone size: -
D gene: -
V gene: TRBV12-5
J gene: TRBJ2-2
CDR3 protein: CASGLAPGAGELFF
CDR3 DNA: TGTGCTAGTGGTTTGGCCCCCGGGGCCGGGGAGCTGTTTTTT

clone size: -
D gene: -
V gene: TRBV18
J gene: TRBJ2-7
CDR3 protein: CASSGTTAYEQYF
CDR3 DNA: TGTGCCAGCTCAGGCACGACAGCCTACGAGCAGTACTTC

clone size: -
D gene: -
V gene: TRBV6-5
J gene: TRBJ1-2
CDR3 protein: CASSYMVGSGREF
CDR3 DNA: TGTGCCAGCAGTTACATGGTGGGGAGTGGCAGAGAATTC

clone size: -
D gene: -
V gene: TRBV5-5
J gene: TRBJ2-1
CDR3 protein: CASSLENEQFF
CDR3 DNA: TGTGCCAGCAGCTTAGAGAATGAGCAGTTCTTC

clone size: -
D gene: -
V gene: TRBV2
J gene: TRBJ2-7
CDR3 protein: CASSEQPWRSYEQYF
CDR3 DNA: TGTGCCAGCAGTGAGCAACCGTGGCGGTCCTACGAGCAGTACTTC

clone size: -
D gene: -
V gene: TRBV20-1
J gene: TRBJ1-5
CDR3 protein: CSAGGDQPQHF
CDR3 DNA: TGCAGTGCCGGGGGTGATCAGCCCCAGCATTTT

clone size: -
D gene: TRBD1
V gene: TRBV10-3
J gene: TRBJ2-2
CDR3 protein: CAISRTGDTGELFF
CDR3 DNA: TGTGCCATCTCCCGGACAGGGGACACCGGGGAGCTGTTTTTT

clone size: -
D gene: TRBD2
V gene: TRBV12-5
J gene: TRBJ2-4
CDR3 protein: CASGLGEGIQYF
CDR3 DNA: TGTGCTAGTGGTCTCGGGGAGGGCATTCAGTACTTC

clone size: once
D gene: -
V gene: TRBV5-1
J gene: TRBJ1-6
CDR3 protein: CASSLAPRVALGNSPLHF
CDR3 DNA: TGCGCCAGCAGCTTGGCCCCCAGGGTAGCTCTTGGGAATTCACCCCTCCACTTT

clone size: -
D gene: -
V gene: TRBV5-1
J gene: TRBJ1-4
CDR3 protein: CASSLQVMGEKLFF
CDR3 DNA: TGCGCCAGCAGCTTGCAGGTGATGGGCGAAAAACTGTTTTTT

clone size: few
D gene: TRBD1
V gene: TRBV6-5
J gene: TRBJ1-5
CDR3 protein: CASSPRGAAWPQHF
CDR3 DNA: TGTGCCAGCAGTCCCAGGGGGGCTGCTTGGCCCCAGCATTTT

clone size: once
D gene: -
V gene: TRBV11-2
J gene: TRBJ1-2
CDR3 protein: CASSYNAGYGYTF
CDR3 DNA: TGTGCCAGCAGCTATAACGCAGGGTATGGCTACACCTTC

clone size: -
D gene: TRBD1
V gene: TRBV19
J gene: TRBJ2-7
CDR3 protein: CASSIWVGQGFSEQYF
CDR3 DNA: TGTGCCAGTAGTATATGGGTGGGACAGGGGTTCTCCGAGCAGTACTTC

clone size: -
D gene: -
V gene: TRBV7-9
J gene: TRBJ2-1
CDR3 protein: CASSSWIGEFYNEQFF
CDR3 DNA: TGTGCCAGCAGCTCGTGGATCGGGGAGTTCTACAATGAGCAGTTCTTC

clone size: -
D gene: TRBD2
V gene: TRBV10-1
J gene: TRBJ2-1
CDR3 protein: CASRITSGSYNEQFF
CDR3 DNA: TGCGCCAGCAGGATAACTAGCGGGAGTTACAATGAGCAGTTCTTC

clone size: -
D gene: -
V gene: TRBV4-2
J gene: TRBJ2-5
CDR3 protein: CASSQDAGETQYF
CDR3 DNA: TGTGCCAGCAGCCAAGATGCCGGAGAGACCCAGTACTTC

clone size: -
D gene: TRBD1
V gene: TRBV30
J gene: TRBJ1-6
CDR3 protein: CAWSYYGTDYNSPLHF
CDR3 DNA: TGTGCCTGGAGTTACTACGGGACAGACTATAATTCACCCCTCCACTTT

clone size: -
D gene: TRBD1
V gene: TRBV25-1
J gene: TRBJ1-1
CDR3 protein: CASSELGQVNTEAFF
CDR3 DNA: TGTGCCAGCAGTGAATTGGGACAGGTGAACACTGAAGCTTTCTTT

clone size: once
D gene: TRBD1
V gene: TRBV29-1
J gene: TRBJ1-2
CDR3 protein: CSVESGGRRRNYGYTF
CDR3 DNA: TGCAGCGTTGAGTCAGGGGGACGGAGACGTAACTATGGCTACACCTTC

clone size: once
D gene: TRBD1
V gene: TRBV7-2
J gene: TRBJ2-1
CDR3 protein: CASSLVGTGGDEQFF
CDR3 DNA: TGTGCCAGCAGCTTAGTAGGGACAGGGGGCGATGAGCAGTTCTTC

clone size: -
D gene: TRBD1
V gene: TRBV6-5
J gene: TRBJ1-2
CDR3 protein: CASRPLGQGNYGYTF
CDR3 DNA: TGTGCCAGCAGACCCCTCGGACAGGGTAACTATGGCTACACCTTC

clone size: -
D gene: -
V gene: TRBV2
J gene: TRBJ2-1
CDR3 protein: CASSETEYNEQFF
CDR3 DNA: TGTGCCAGCAGTGAGACAGAATACAATGAGCAGTTCTTC

clone size: once
D gene: -
V gene: TRBV9
J gene: TRBJ2-2
CDR3 protein: CASNFRPWNTGELFF
CDR3 DNA: TGTGCCAGCAACTTCCGCCCCTGGAACACCGGGGAGCTGTTTTTT

clone size: -
D gene: TRBD1
V gene: TRBV6-1
J gene: TRBJ1-2
CDR3 protein: CASGFGQGGYGYTF
CDR3 DNA: TGTGCCAGCGGATTTGGACAGGGCGGATATGGCTACACCTTC

clone size: -
D gene: TRBD1
V gene: TRBV5-5
J gene: TRBJ2-1
CDR3 protein: CASSLGDRYYNEQFF
CDR3 DNA: TGTGCCAGCAGCTTGGGGGACAGATATTACAATGAGCAGTTCTTC

clone size: -
D gene: -
V gene: TRBV5-1
J gene: TRBJ1-1
CDR3 protein: CASSLALGLTNTEAFF
CDR3 DNA: TGCGCCAGCAGCTTGGCGTTGGGGCTGACGAACACTGAAGCTTTCTTT